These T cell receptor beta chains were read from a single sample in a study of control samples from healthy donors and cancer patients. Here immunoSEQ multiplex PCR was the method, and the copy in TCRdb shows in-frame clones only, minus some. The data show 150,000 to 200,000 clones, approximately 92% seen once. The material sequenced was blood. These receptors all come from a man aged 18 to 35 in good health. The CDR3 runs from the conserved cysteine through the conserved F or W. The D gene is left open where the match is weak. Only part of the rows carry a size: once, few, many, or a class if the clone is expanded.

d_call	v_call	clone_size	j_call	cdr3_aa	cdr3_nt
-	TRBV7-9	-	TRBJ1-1	CASSFSNTEAFF	TGTGCCAGCAGCTTTTCGAACACTGAAGCTTTCTTT
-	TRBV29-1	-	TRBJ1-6	CSARVSYNSPLHF	TGCAGCGCCAGGGTCTCCTATAATTCACCCCTCCACTTT
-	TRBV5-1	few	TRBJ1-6	CASRPGDDSPLHF	TGCGCCAGCAGGCCCGGGGATGATTCACCCCTCCACTTT
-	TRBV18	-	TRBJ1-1	CASSPQGQNTEAFF	TGTGCCAGCTCACCCCAGGGACAGAACACTGAAGCTTTCTTT
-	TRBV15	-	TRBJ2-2	CATSRGWGRGDTGELFF	TGTGCCACCAGCAGAGGTTGGGGGCGCGGAGACACCGGGGAGCTGTTTTTT
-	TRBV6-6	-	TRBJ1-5	CASSEQQPQHF	TGTGCCAGCAGTGAACAGCAGCCCCAGCATTTT
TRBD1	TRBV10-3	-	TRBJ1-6	CAISGGTGKSPLHF	TGTGCCATCAGCGGAGGGACAGGGAAATCACCCCTCCACTTT
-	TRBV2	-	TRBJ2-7	CASSELGDVRRGYEQYF	TGTGCCAGCAGTGAGTTAGGGGATGTGAGGAGAGGCTACGAGCAGTACTTC
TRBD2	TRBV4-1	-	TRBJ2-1	CASSQGRTSGYNEQFF	TGCGCCAGCAGCCAAGGGCGGACTAGCGGGTACAATGAGCAGTTCTTC
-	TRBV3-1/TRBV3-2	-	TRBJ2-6	CASSQDRVPGANVLTF	TGTGCCAGCAGCCAAGATCGCGTTCCTGGGGCCAACGTCCTGACTTTC
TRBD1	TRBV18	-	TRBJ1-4	CASSAYRGLGEKLFF	TGTGCCAGCTCGGCTTACAGGGGATTGGGTGAAAAACTGTTTTTT
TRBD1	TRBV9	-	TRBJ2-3	CASSVVGQNTDTQYF	TGTGCCAGCAGCGTAGTGGGACAGAACACAGATACGCAGTATTTT
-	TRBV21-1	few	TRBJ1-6	CASSKAPGPKSPLHF	TGTGCCAGCAGCAAAGCCCCGGGGCCTAAATCACCCCTCCACTTT
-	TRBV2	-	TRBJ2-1	CASSEVYGGSSYNEQFF	TGTGCCAGCAGTGAAGTATATGGTGGGAGCTCCTACAATGAGCAGTTCTTC
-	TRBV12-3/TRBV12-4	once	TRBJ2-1	CASSLYNEQFF	TGTGCCAGCAGTTTGTACAATGAGCAGTTCTTC
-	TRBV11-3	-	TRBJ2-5	CASSLKTGEGQETQYF	TGTGCCAGCAGCCTAAAAACAGGAGAGGGGCAAGAGACCCAGTACTTC
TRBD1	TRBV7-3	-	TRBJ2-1	CASSLGTALYNEQFF	TGTGCCAGCAGCCTAGGGACAGCACTGTACAATGAGCAGTTCTTC
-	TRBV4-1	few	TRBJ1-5	CASSWGGLPNQPQHF	TGCGCCAGCAGCTGGGGGGGTCTACCGAACCAGCCCCAGCATTTT